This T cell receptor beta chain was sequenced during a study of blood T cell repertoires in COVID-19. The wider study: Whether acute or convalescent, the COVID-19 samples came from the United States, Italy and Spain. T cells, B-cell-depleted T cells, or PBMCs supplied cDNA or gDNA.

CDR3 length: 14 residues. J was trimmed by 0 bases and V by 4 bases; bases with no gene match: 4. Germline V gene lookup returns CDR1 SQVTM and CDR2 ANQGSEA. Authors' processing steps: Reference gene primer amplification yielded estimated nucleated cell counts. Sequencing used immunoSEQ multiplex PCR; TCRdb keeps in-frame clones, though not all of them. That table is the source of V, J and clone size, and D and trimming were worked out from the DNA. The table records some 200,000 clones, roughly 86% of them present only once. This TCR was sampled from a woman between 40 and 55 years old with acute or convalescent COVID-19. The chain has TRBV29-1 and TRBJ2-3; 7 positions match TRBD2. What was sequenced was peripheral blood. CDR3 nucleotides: TGCAGCGTTGCGAGCGGGGTTAGCACAGATACGCAGTATTTT. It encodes CSVASGVSTDTQYF.